This T cell receptor (beta chain) was profiled in a study of cytomegalovirus exposure and HLA in healthy donors. V was cut by 4 bases and J by 5 bases, with 17 bases left in between. Germline-derived CDR1 and CDR2 are MNHEY and SMNVEV (reference sequence). There are 15 residues in the CDR3. PCR involved 60 Vbeta and 13 Jbeta primers. The table came from immunoSEQ multiplex PCR; TCRdb's copy has only in-frame clones and leaves some out. This table has fewer than 250,000 clones, 80% to 90% appearing once. On this clone itself: The target antigen is unknown.

General study points: The likely origin of a cluster of highly shared sequence variants was a sequencing artifact. Presence/absence analysis assumed near-uniform sequencing depth across donors. In vitro checks showed that a few CMV-associated chains really do target CMV antigens. Analysis was carried out at a later point, and it linked a missense DCLRE1C variant to TCR beta V- and J-gene trimming.

The chain uses TRBV27 and TRBJ1-2; possibly TRBD1 for D (5 bases). The sequenced sample consisted of PBMCs. The clonotype was recovered from a man aged 25-45 years in good health and CMV-seronegative. Here the CDR3 DNA reads TGTGCCAGCAGTTCTCCTGCCCAGGGATTTTATGGCTACACCTTC. This translates into CASSSPAQGFYGYTF.